One sample yielded the 25 T cell receptor beta chains listed below, sequenced in a study of blood T cell repertoires in COVID-19. Clones were sequenced by immunoSEQ multiplex PCR, and TCRdb holds only the in-frame ones, with some missing. The sample includes about 160,000 clones, about 85% of them seen just once. What was sequenced was peripheral blood. These receptors all stem from a man older than 75 with COVID-19, enrolled during active disease.

The chain combines TRBV5-4 with TRBJ1-2, with a possible D match to TRBD1 (6 bases). Germline CDR1 and CDR2: SGHNT and YYREEE (reference sequence). The CDR3 totals 14 residues. V lost 2 bases and J lost 4, with 12 bases in between. The CDR3 DNA follows: TGTGCCAGCAGCTTTCATCGGGACACCTATGGCTACACCTTC. This codes for CASSFHRDTYGYTF.

The chain joins TRBV7-6 to TRBJ2-7, with D perhaps matching TRBD1 (5 bases). Trimming cost V 1 base and J 3 bases, with 16 bases left between them. This CDR3 has 16 amino acids. Germline V gives CDR1 SGHVS, CDR2 FNYEAQ. In nucleotides, the CDR3 is TGTGCCAGCAGCTTAGAGGGGCAGGACCTCGGCTACGAGCAGTACTTC. Translating gives CASSLEGQDLGYEQYF.

The chain is built from TRBV29-1 and TRBJ1-5, with D unclear. There are 13 residues in the CDR3. V lost 7 bases, J lost 4 bases, and 14 bases lay in between. Germline V gene data show CDR1 as SQVTM and CDR2 as ANQGSEA. The CDR3 DNA follows: TGCAGCGCCCTCGGAGGGTGGAATCAGCCCCAGCATTTT. It translates to CSALGGWNQPQHF. Filled out from reference TRBV29-1 and TRBJ1-5, the complete variable domain reads SAVISQKPSRDICQRGTSLTIQCQVDSQVTMMFWYRQQPGQSLTLIATANQGSEATYESGFVIDKFPISRPNLTFSTLTVSNMSPEDSSIYLCSALGGWNQPQHFGDGTRLSIL.

This clone has more than one count but fewer than ten. The J gene is TRBJ2-6, the V gene TRBV7-3; 10 bases are shared with TRBD1. Germline V gene lookup returns CDR1 SGHTA and CDR2 FQGTGA. The CDR3 totals 16 residues. The V gene end was trimmed by 4 bases and the J gene end by 2 bases; junction bases not matched to a gene: 2. Written as DNA, the CDR3 is TGTGCCAGCAGCTCAGGACAGGGGGCTGGGGCCAACGTCCTGACTTTC. This translates into CASSSGQGAGANVLTF. Full variable domain (outside the CDR3, taken from reference TRBV7-3 and TRBJ2-6): GAGVSQTPSNKVTEKGKYVELRCDPISGHTALYWYRQSLGQGPEFLIYFQGTGAADDSGLPNDRFFAVRPEGSVSTLKIQRTERGDSAVYLCASSSGQGAGANVLTFGAGSRLTVL.

The V call is TRBV12-2, the J call TRBJ2-5; the table gives TRBD1 as D, unverified against the DNA. TRBV12-2 is noted as a pseudogene. This CDR3 has 20 amino acids. The CDR3 DNA follows: TGTGCAAGTCGCGCTTCGTCTATAGGACGACAGGGGAGTCCCCAAGAGACCCAGTACTTC. It codes for CASRASSIGRQGSPQETQYF.

The chain has TRBV7-8 and TRBJ1-2; tentative D call: TRBD1 (5 bases). Trimming cost V 4 bases and J 6 bases, with 18 bases left between them. Germline lookup yields CDR1 SGHVS and CDR2 FQNEAQ. The CDR3 loop spans 15 amino acids. CDR3 DNA: TGTGCCAGCAGCTCCCGGGAGGGGTCGTTGGATGGCTACACCTTC. Residues: CASSSREGSLDGYTF.

V and J are TRBV6-5 and TRBJ2-5; 7 nucleotides line up with TRBD1. The CDR3 is 15 residues long. Germline V gene lookup returns CDR1 MNHEY and CDR2 SVGAGI. After removal of 6 bases from V and 4 bases from J, the junction contained 11 bases not matched to a gene. The CDR3 loop reads CASRQDRKAGETQYF. The CDR3 bases are TGTGCCAGCAGACAGGACAGGAAGGCGGGAGAGACCCAGTACTTC.

The chain is built from TRBV7-8 and TRBJ2-2; possible D gene TRBD2, 6 bases. Trimming left V 2 bases short and J 5 bases short, with 18 bases between. CDR3 length equals 17 residues. Germline lookup yields CDR1 SGHVS and CDR2 FQNEAQ. In DNA form, the CDR3 reads TGTGCCAGCAGCTTATATCCCGCCCGGGCGGGGACCGGGGAGCTGTTTTTT. As protein: CASSLYPARAGTGELFF. Filled out from reference TRBV7-8 and TRBJ2-2, the complete variable domain reads GAGVSQSPRYKVAKRGQDVALRCDPISGHVSLFWYQQALGQGPEFLTYFQNEAQLDKSGLPSDRFFAERPEGSVSTLKIQRTQQEDSAVYLCASSLYPARAGTGELFFGEGSRLTVL.

The J gene is TRBJ1-1, the V gene TRBV7-9; TRBD1 matches at 9 bases. The CDR3 is 14 amino acids. From germline, CDR1 is SEHNR and CDR2 FQNEAQ (reference sequence). Trimming at V came to 5 bases and at J to 0 bases, leaving 1 base not matched to a gene. The CDR3 sequence is CASSRQGVNTEAFF. The DNA for the CDR3 is TGTGCCAGCAGCCGACAGGGGGTGAACACTGAAGCTTTCTTT.

V and J are TRBV7-6 and TRBJ2-7; D remains ambiguous. The germline V and J ends were trimmed by 1 base and 4 bases, with 5 bases remaining between them. Germline V CDR1 and CDR2: SGHVS, FNYEAQ. The CDR3 spans 12 residues. This CDR3 is CASSLVQYEQYF. The CDR3 bases are TGTGCCAGCAGCTTAGTTCAGTACGAGCAGTACTTC.

The chain employs TRBV28 and TRBJ1-1; no clear D. Germline-derived CDR1 and CDR2 are MDHEN and SYDVKM. The CDR3 runs to 14 residues. Trimming removed 3 bases from V and 0 bases from J, with 8 bases in between. The CDR3 DNA reads TGTGCCAGCAGTTTTACCGGGGTGAACACTGAAGCTTTCTTT. It is translated as CASSFTGVNTEAFF.

This chain uses TRBV5-1 with TRBJ2-1; 9 bases are shared with TRBD2. Germline V gives CDR1 SGHRS, CDR2 YFSETQ. This CDR3 comprises 16 residues. V dropped 2 bases and J dropped 0; count of bases not matched to a gene: 3. Here the CDR3 reads CASSLAGGPSYNEQFF. CDR3 DNA sequence: TGCGCCAGCAGCTTAGCGGGGGGCCCCTCCTACAATGAGCAGTTCTTC.

The chain carries TRBV2 and TRBJ1-4; 9 nucleotides match TRBD1. The germline V gene encodes CDR1 SNHLY and CDR2 FYNNEI. The CDR3 has 14 residues. Trimming at V came to 8 bases and at J to 4 bases, leaving 5 bases not matched to a gene. DNA for the CDR3: TGTGCCAGCGGAGGGACAGGGCGTAATGAAAAACTGTTTTTT. Amino acids: CASGGTGRNEKLFF.

This rearrangement joins TRBV4-1 to TRBJ1-2; D not certain. Trimming shortened V by 4 bases and J by 3 bases, and 9 bases separated the two germline ends. The germline V gene encodes CDR1 MGHRA and CDR2 YSYEKL. This CDR3 has 13 amino acids. CDR3 residues: CASSPTGDYGYTF. The CDR3 DNA is TGCGCCAGCAGCCCCACCGGGGACTATGGCTACACCTTC.

The rearrangement uses TRBV4-2 and TRBJ2-7; 9 nucleotides align to TRBD2. J was trimmed by 3 bases and V by 5 bases; bases with no gene match: 11. Germline V gives CDR1 LGHNA, CDR2 YNFKEQ. The CDR3 has 16 amino acids. The CDR3 is CASSSARASGDYEQYF. The CDR3 nucleotides read TGTGCCAGCAGCTCCGCTCGGGCTAGCGGGGACTACGAGCAGTACTTC.

This rearrangement joins TRBV29-1 to TRBJ1-1; tentatively, D is TRBD1 (5 bases). From germline, CDR1 is SQVTM and CDR2 ANQGSEA. There are 13 residues in the CDR3. The V end was cut by 5 bases, the J end by 3 bases, with 13 bases between. CDR3 coding DNA: TGCAGCGTTTATGGGGCATTGGACACTGAAGCTTTCTTT. Its translation: CSVYGALDTEAFF.

The J gene is TRBJ1-5, the V gene TRBV2, with D possibly TRBD1 on 6 matching bases. Trimming took off 4 bases at V and 7 bases at J, with 14 bases between the two ends. CDR3 length: 14 residues. Per the germline V gene, CDR1 is SNHLY and CDR2 is FYNNEI. For the CDR3, the DNA is TGTGCCAGCAGTGCAAATGGGGGCTGGCAGCCCCAGCATTTT. It translates to CASSANGGWQPQHF.

This chain links TRBV7-4 with TRBJ2-5; TRBD1 agrees at 10 bases. Trimming removed 0 bases from V and 1 base from J; junction bases left unmatched: 5. This CDR3 has 17 residues. Germline V lookup: CDR1 SGHVT, CDR2 SQSDAQ. The CDR3 DNA sequence: TGTGCCAGCAGCTTAGCGGGGGACAGGGGTGCCCAAGAGACCCAGTACTTC. Its translation: CASSLAGDRGAQETQYF.

The V gene is TRBV24-1, the J gene TRBJ1-2; D possibly corresponds to TRBD1 (6 bases). The CDR3 spans 15 residues. Trimming took off 5 bases at V and 4 bases at J, with 16 bases between the two ends. CDR1 is KGHDR and CDR2 is SFDVKD in the germline V gene. The CDR3 loop reads CATSASGGLSYGYTF. DNA for the CDR3: TGTGCCACCAGTGCGTCGGGGGGCCTATCCTATGGCTACACCTTC.

The chain has TRBV2 and TRBJ2-5, with D possibly being TRBD2 (6 bases). The CDR3 loop spans 15 amino acids. Germline loops: CDR1 SNHLY, CDR2 FYNNEI. Between the trimmed V and J ends, which lost 6 bases and 5 bases, there was a span of 19 bases. CDR3 region: CASRPTPGGDETQYF. Written as DNA, the CDR3 is TGTGCCAGCAGGCCCACACCTGGCGGGGACGAGACCCAGTACTTC.

This chain joins TRBV5-4 and TRBJ1-2, with 7 positions matching TRBD1. This CDR3 contains 15 residues. V lost 4 bases and J lost 2; bases outside the gene matches: 8. CDR1 is SGHNT and CDR2 is YYREEE in the germline V gene (reference sequence). CDR3 amino acids: CASSPPVTGNYGYTF. The DNA of the CDR3 is TGTGCCAGCAGCCCCCCCGTGACAGGGAACTATGGCTACACCTTC.

DNA for the CDR3: TGTGCCAGCAGCTATGCGGGGGGCCAAGAGACCCAGTACTTC. Protein: CASSYAGGQETQYF. The chain employs TRBV11-2 and TRBJ2-5; 8 bases are shared with TRBD2. CDR1 SGHAT and CDR2 FQNNGV come from the germline V gene. The V segment lost 4 bases and the J segment 1 base; nucleotides outside the gene matches: 2. The CDR3 is 14 amino acids.

The chain combines TRBV18 with TRBJ2-3, with 7 bases identical to TRBD1. The germline gives CDR1 KGHSH, CDR2 LQKENI. V was clipped by 1 base and J by 0 bases; unmatched bases: 4. There are 16 residues in the CDR3. CDR3 loop: CASSPQGAFSTDTQYF. The CDR3 DNA sequence: TGTGCCAGCTCACCACAGGGGGCCTTCAGCACAGATACGCAGTATTTT.

This chain connects TRBV6-5 to TRBJ1-1; tentative D call: TRBD1 (5 bases). With 0 bases removed from V and 3 bases from J, the gap between germline ends came to 14 bases. The CDR3 covers 16 residues. Germline V lookup: CDR1 MNHEY, CDR2 SVGAGI. CDR3 bases: TGTGCCAGCAGTTACTCGAGGTCAGGAGGGGACACTGAAGCTTTCTTT. It specifies CASSYSRSGGDTEAFF.

The chain is built from TRBV5-1 and TRBJ2-7, with D possibly being TRBD2 (6 bases). The ends were cut back, 0 bases at V and 0 bases at J, with 10 bases in the middle. CDR1 and CDR2 (germline): SGHRS, YFSETQ. The CDR3 sequence is 15 residues long. CDR3 sequence reads: CASSLAAGISYEQYF. CDR3 nucleotides: TGCGCCAGCAGCTTGGCGGCGGGGATCTCCTACGAGCAGTACTTC. The full variable domain, with the rest looked up from reference TRBV5-1 and TRBJ2-7, is KAGVTQTPRYLIKTRGQQVTLSCSPISGHRSVSWYQQTPGQGLQFLFEYFSETQRNKGNFPGRFSGRQFSNSRSEMNVSTLELGDSALYLCASSLAAGISYEQYFGPGTRLTVT.